A single sample gave rise to the 18 T cell receptor beta chains below, sequenced in a study of T cells in pancreatic ductal adenocarcinoma. TCRdb keeps only in-frame clones here, not all; method: immunoSEQ multiplex PCR. Seen here are 15,000 to 20,000 clones, 85% to 90% observed once, and the top ten hold around 0.94%. Selected pancreatic ductal adenocarcinoma patients had undergone surgery without neoadjuvant therapy. The sequencing input was PBMCs. All receptors derive from a human donor with pancreatic ductal adenocarcinoma.

V and J are TRBV25-1 and TRBJ1-1; D possibly corresponds to TRBD1 (5 bases). Between the trimmed V and J ends, which lost 7 bases and 3 bases, there was a span of 6 bases. CDR3 length equals 11 residues. The germline CDR1 and CDR2 sequences are MGHDK and SYGVNS. The CDR3 region has the DNA TGTGCCAGCACAGGGTACACTGAAGCTTTCTTT. Its translation: CASTGYTEAFF.

This chain connects TRBV7-2 to TRBJ1-2; D is ambiguous. In germline, CDR1 is SGHTA, CDR2 FQGNSA. This CDR3 region has 14 residues. The V and J ends lost 5 bases and 5 bases respectively, with 15 bases between them. CDR3 residues: CASSVDTRGYGYTF. CDR3 bases: TGTGCCAGCAGCGTAGACACCCGGGGATATGGCTACACCTTC.

The chain is built from TRBV7-9 and TRBJ1-4; D not certain. CDR1 SEHNR and CDR2 FQNEAQ come from the germline V gene (reference sequence). Trimming removed 5 bases at V and 7 bases at J, with 14 bases between. The CDR3 spans 14 residues. The CDR3 DNA reads as TGTGCCAGCAGCCTGCCATTTAGTCTTGAAAAACTGTTTTTT. This gives the protein CASSLPFSLEKLFF. The entire variable domain, with the rest obtained from reference TRBV7-9 and TRBJ1-4, is as follows: DTGVSQNPRHKITKRGQNVTFRCDPISEHNRLYWYRQTLGQGPEFLTYFQNEAQLEKSRLLSDRFSAERPKGSFSTLEIQRTEQGDSAMYLCASSLPFSLEKLFFGSGTQLSVL.

The J gene is TRBJ1-2, the V gene TRBV6-1; D not resolved. Germline V lookup: CDR1 MNHNS, CDR2 SASEGT. V lost 5 bases to trimming and J lost 1 base, with 14 bases between them. This CDR3 comprises 15 residues. The CDR3 nucleotides read TGTGCCAGCAGTCCCTATGAAAGCGATAACTATGGCTACACCTTC. Translating it yields CASSPYESDNYGYTF.

The chain combines TRBV4-2 with TRBJ1-3; TRBD1 aligns across 11 bases. The ends lost 3 bases at V and 10 bases at J; junction bases unmatched: 8. CDR1 and CDR2 (germline): LGHNA, YNFKEQ. This CDR3 contains 15 residues. CDR3 in DNA: TGTGCCAGCAGCCAGGAGGGACAGGGGGGATCTACCATATATTTT. Its protein is CASSQEGQGGSTIYF.

Written as DNA, the CDR3 is TGTGCCAGCAGCCCATCTGGCATGACTGGCTCTGGAAACACCATATATTTT. Amino acid sequence: CASSPSGMTGSGNTIYF. The chain couples TRBV9 to TRBJ1-3; D gene uncertain. Germline CDR1 and CDR2: SGDLS and YYNGEE. CDR3 size: 17 residues. Trimming removed 4 bases at V and 0 bases at J, with 17 bases between.

V usage is TRBV5-1 and J usage is TRBJ2-7; D is unclear. CDR3 length equals 12 residues. Trimming shortened V by 0 bases and J by 3 bases, and 4 bases separated the two germline ends. The germline gives CDR1 SGHRS, CDR2 YFSETQ. In nucleotides, the CDR3 is TGCGCCAGCAGCTTGGATAACTACGAGCAGTACTTC. It specifies CASSLDNYEQYF.

The count of this clone is one. This chain's CDR3 is CAQPGRVDTGELFF. DNA of the CDR3: TGTGCCCAGCCTGGGCGGGTTGACACCGGGGAGCTGTTTTTT. The chain employs TRBV30 and TRBJ2-2, with D possibly matching TRBD2 (5 bases). The germline V gene has CDR1 GTSNPN and CDR2 SVGIG (reference sequence). This CDR3 spans 14 amino acids. Trimming took off 8 bases at V and 3 bases at J, with 16 bases between the two ends.

This chain joins TRBV5-1 and TRBJ1-2; possible D gene TRBD1, 5 bases. Germline V gives CDR1 SGHRS, CDR2 YFSETQ. The CDR3 spans 13 residues. The ends were cut back, 1 base at V and 3 bases at J, with 7 bases in the middle. As DNA, the CDR3 is TGCGCCAGCAGCTTGACGACAGACTATGGCTACACCTTC. Protein sequence: CASSLTTDYGYTF.

V usage is TRBV27 and J usage is TRBJ2-7; 12 bases align to TRBD1. Trimming took 5 bases from V and 5 from J; bases not matched to a gene: 4. Germline lookup yields CDR1 MNHEY and CDR2 SMNVEV (reference sequence). The CDR3 is made up of 14 amino acids. This chain's CDR3 is CASSPGTGGNEQYF. CDR3 DNA sequence: TGTGCCAGCAGTCCCGGGACAGGGGGCAACGAGCAGTACTTC.

The V and J genes are TRBV7-9 and TRBJ1-6; 8 bases agree with TRBD1. V lost 1 base, J lost 13 bases, and 9 bases stayed unmatched. This CDR3 has 15 amino acids. CDR1 is SEHNR, CDR2 FQNEAQ, per germline (reference sequence). Here the CDR3 reads CASSLEAGQELPLHF. The CDR3 nucleotides read TGTGCCAGCAGCTTAGAAGCGGGACAGGAGTTGCCCCTCCACTTT.

A single count supports this clone. The chain employs TRBV27 and TRBJ1-2; D is perhaps TRBD1 (6 bases). CDR3 size: 13 residues. Germline-derived CDR1 and CDR2 are MNHEY and SMNVEV (reference sequence). Trimming left V 2 bases short and J 5 bases short, with 9 bases between. The CDR3 sequence is CASSLIQGYGYTF. Written as DNA, the CDR3 is TGTGCCAGCAGTTTAATACAGGGATATGGCTACACCTTC.

This chain links TRBV30 with TRBJ1-1, with 8 bases fitting TRBD1. The CDR3 consists of 14 residues. V was pared by 5 bases and J by 4 bases, with 9 bases of the junction left unmatched. Germline CDR1 reads GTSNPN; CDR2 reads SVGIG (reference sequence). CDR3 in amino acids: CAWDTGGRGTEAFF. CDR3 DNA: TGTGCCTGGGATACAGGGGGGCGGGGCACTGAAGCTTTCTTT. The variable domain in full, with the rest retrieved from reference TRBV30 and TRBJ1-1, is SQTIHQWPATLVQPVGSPLSLECTVEGTSNPNLYWYRQAAGRGLQLLFYSVGIGQISSEVPQNLSASRPQDRQFILSSKKLLLSDSGFYLCAWDTGGRGTEAFFGQGTRLTVV.

V gene TRBV19 combines with J gene TRBJ2-7; the D gene is possibly TRBD1 (5 bases). This CDR3 is 13 amino acids long. V lost 7 bases to trimming and J lost 2 bases, with 12 bases between them. CDR1 and CDR2 (germline): LNHDA, SQIVND (reference sequence). The CDR3 DNA reads TGTGCCAGTACCCCAAGGGGTACCTACGAGCAGTACTTC. This encodes CASTPRGTYEQYF.

The chain recombines TRBV6-5 with TRBJ2-7; no clear D gene. CDR1 is MNHEY and CDR2 is SVGAGI in the germline V gene. Trimming pared 8 bases from V and 0 bases from J, leaving 11 bases between. The CDR3 totals 13 residues. CDR3 DNA sequence: TGTGCCAGCCGCCCTCAGGCCTCCTACGAGCAGTACTTC. Translation: CASRPQASYEQYF.

V gene TRBV5-3 combines with J gene TRBJ1-1, with 10 bases aligning to TRBD1. TRBV5-3 falls under the ORF class, with uncertain function. The CDR3 totals 19 residues. With V trimmed by 5 bases and J by 6 bases, 22 bases remained unmatched. DNA for the CDR3: TGTGCCAGAAGTTGGGGTCCGACAGGGGGCTATCGGGGAGATCCTGAAGCTTTCTTT. Translating it yields CARSWGPTGGYRGDPEAFF.

The gene calls are TRBV19 and TRBJ2-1, with 7 bases identical to TRBD1. The germline CDR1 and CDR2 sequences are LNHDA and SQIVND (reference sequence). V was clipped by 4 bases and J by 0 bases; unmatched bases: 6. This CDR3 has 16 residues. This chain's CDR3 is CASSRDRESSYNEQFF. In DNA, the CDR3 is TGTGCCAGTAGTAGAGACAGGGAAAGCTCCTACAATGAGCAGTTCTTC.

The chain has TRBV5-1 and TRBJ2-3, with 7 bases aligning to TRBD1. The length of the CDR3 is 14 residues. The trim removed 4 bases at V and 6 bases at J, leaving 8 bases unmatched. Germline V gene data show CDR1 as SGHRS and CDR2 as YFSETQ. CDR3: CASSLGQTGDTQYF. CDR3 coding DNA: TGCGCCAGCAGCCTGGGACAGACCGGGGATACGCAGTATTTT.